The 30 T cell receptor beta chains given below trace back to one sample, sequenced in a study of PD-1 blockade in classical Hodgkin lymphoma. Time point indicated: cycle 4 day 1 (C4D1), after around six weeks of nivolumab. No patient escaped relapse after autologous stem cell transplantation, and brentuximab vedotin exposure varied. The assay was immunoSEQ multiplex PCR, and TCRdb's table has in-frame clones only and misses some. The sample lists 50,000 to 65,000 clones; around nine tenths were seen once. This specimen consisted of peripheral blood mononuclear cells (PBMCs), obtained before the fourth cycle of nivolumab. These receptors were taken from a human donor with classical Hodgkin lymphoma.

This clone was seen only a few times. The V and J genes are TRBV7-8 and TRBJ2-3; D may be TRBD1 (5 bases). V was pared by 2 bases and J by 0 bases, with 18 bases between. CDR1 SGHVS and CDR2 FQNEAQ come from the germline V gene. The CDR3 has 18 amino acids. The CDR3 region has the DNA TGTGCCAGCAGCTTAACAACCCGACAGATTTCTAGCACAGATACGCAGTATTTT. Amino acids: CASSLTTRQISSTDTQYF. The full variable domain, rest sourced from reference TRBV7-8 and TRBJ2-3, is GAGVSQSPRYKVAKRGQDVALRCDPISGHVSLFWYQQALGQGPEFLTYFQNEAQLDKSGLPSDRFFAERPEGSVSTLKIQRTQQEDSAVYLCASSLTTRQISSTDTQYFGPGTRLTVL.

This rearrangement joins TRBV5-1 to TRBJ1-1; TRBD1 is a possible D gene (6 bases). CDR1 and CDR2 from the germline V gene are SGHRS and YFSETQ. The CDR3 is made up of 15 amino acids. Trimming took 1 base from V and 1 from J, leaving 11 bases between them. The CDR3 sequence: CASSLIGGPNTEAFF. The CDR3 coding sequence is TGCGCCAGCAGCTTGATTGGGGGGCCGAACACTGAAGCTTTCTTT.

The chain uses TRBV6-5 and TRBJ2-3; D might be TRBD2 (6 bases). This CDR3 comprises 15 residues. The germline V and J ends were trimmed by 0 bases and 4 bases, with 11 bases remaining between them. Per the germline V gene, CDR1 is MNHEY and CDR2 is SVGAGI. DNA for the CDR3: TGTGCCAGCAGTTACTCTAGGGACTCGGCAGATACGCAGTATTTT. Translating gives CASSYSRDSADTQYF.

This clone has only one observation. The gene calls are TRBV27 and TRBJ2-7; a weak D match, TRBD2 (6 bases). There are 14 residues in the CDR3. V lost 7 bases, J lost 1 base, and 14 bases lay in between. Germline CDR1 reads MNHEY; CDR2 reads SMNVEV (reference sequence). The CDR3 sequence is CASKFSGRSYEQYF. CDR3 nucleotide sequence: TGTGCCAGCAAGTTTTCAGGGAGGTCCTACGAGCAGTACTTC.

The chain is built from TRBV2 and TRBJ2-7, with D perhaps TRBD1 or TRBD2 (6 bases each). Trimming removed 3 bases at V and 5 bases at J, with 14 bases between. CDR1 is SNHLY and CDR2 is FYNNEI in the germline V gene. The CDR3 runs 14 residues. The CDR3 nucleotides read TGTGCCAGCAGTGAGGGGGCTAGCGCCCACGAGCAGTACTTC. Its translation is CASSEGASAHEQYF.

The V gene is TRBV5-5, the J gene TRBJ2-5; D may be TRBD1 or TRBD2 (5 bases each). Germline-derived CDR1 and CDR2 are SGHKS and YYEKEE (reference sequence). The CDR3 sequence is 15 residues long. Trimming shortened V by 5 bases and J by 2 bases, and 16 bases separated the two germline ends. CDR3 nucleotides: TGTGCCAGCAGACTCACCCGGGGCGCACAAGAGACCCAGTACTTC. Translated, it gives CASRLTRGAQETQYF.

This clone turned up a few times. The chain has TRBV29-1 and TRBJ2-3, with D unresolved. The ends were cut back, 7 bases at V and 0 bases at J, with 8 bases in the middle. Germline loops: CDR1 SQVTM, CDR2 ANQGSEA. CDR3 length: 12 amino acids. CDR3 region: CSGVESTDTQYF. The CDR3 DNA sequence: TGCAGCGGGGTTGAGAGCACAGATACGCAGTATTTT.

CDR3 sequence (DNA): TGTGCCAGCATCCAAATGGGGCCCACTAATGAAAAACTGTTTTTT. This translates into CASIQMGPTNEKLFF. The genes are TRBV27 and TRBJ1-4; D perhaps matches TRBD1 (5 bases). Germline CDR1 MNHEY, CDR2 SMNVEV (reference sequence). CDR3 length equals 15 residues. V was trimmed by 7 bases and J by 2 bases, leaving 14 bases between them.

This clone was observed a few times. The rearrangement uses TRBV28 and TRBJ2-5; maybe TRBD2 (6 bases). V was clipped by 3 bases and J by 7 bases, with 9 bases between them. Germline V CDR1 and CDR2: MDHEN, SYDVKM. The CDR3 consists of 12 residues. CDR3 sequence: CASSLPGGTQYF. The CDR3 coding sequence is TGTGCCAGCAGTTTGCCCGGGGGGACCCAGTACTTC.

The gene calls are TRBV5-1 and TRBJ2-1, with 8 bases fitting TRBD2. V lost 3 bases, J lost 1 base, and 3 bases stayed unmatched. The CDR3 extends over 15 amino acids. Germline assignment: CDR1 SGHRS and CDR2 YFSETQ. The CDR3 DNA reads as TGCGCCAGCAGCTCGGGAGGGACTTCCTACAATGAGCAGTTCTTC. As protein: CASSSGGTSYNEQFF.

The chain uses TRBV2 and TRBJ2-3; 9 bases map to TRBD2. The germline CDR1 and CDR2 sequences are SNHLY and FYNNEI. J was trimmed by 0 bases and V by 4 bases; bases with no gene match: 11. CDR3 length: 18 amino acids. The CDR3 nucleotides are TGTGCCAGCAGTGTTGATATGGCTAGCGGGGTTAGCACAGATACGCAGTATTTT. This sequence encodes CASSVDMASGVSTDTQYF.

V is TRBV5-5 and J is TRBJ1-3; D is possibly TRBD1 (5 bases). Germline V lookup: CDR1 SGHKS, CDR2 YYEKEE (reference sequence). V shed 4 bases and J shed 0 bases, with 11 bases lying between them. The CDR3 is 15 amino acids. CDR3: CASSARTNSGNTIYF. CDR3 nucleotides: TGTGCCAGCAGCGCCCGGACAAACTCTGGAAACACCATATATTTT.

The CDR3 sequence is CASSYGGGAVNTQYF. The CDR3 region has the DNA TGTGCCAGCAGTTATGGCGGGGGGGCGGTGAATACGCAGTATTTT. The gene calls are TRBV6-5 and TRBJ2-3, with 9 bases aligning to TRBD2. Germline loops: CDR1 MNHEY, CDR2 SVGAGI. The V gene end was trimmed by 3 bases and the J gene end by 7 bases; junction bases not matched to a gene: 8. The CDR3 totals 15 residues.

The CDR3 is CASSPGTMNTEAFF. CDR3 sequence (DNA): TGCGCCAGCAGTCCGGGAACCATGAACACTGAAGCTTTCTTT. The chain has TRBV5-1 and TRBJ1-1; D gene unclear. The CDR3 has 14 amino acids. V was cut by 5 bases and J by 0 bases, with 11 bases left in between. From germline, CDR1 is SGHRS and CDR2 YFSETQ.

This clone was detected a few times. The V gene is TRBV10-3, the J gene TRBJ2-2, with 7 bases that match TRBD1. V was pared by 0 bases and J by 7 bases, with 8 bases of the junction left unmatched. The length of the CDR3 is 16 residues. Germline values: CDR1 ENHRY, CDR2 SYGVKD. CDR3 sequence (DNA): TGTGCCATCAGTGAGTCGAGAGGGGGCGGAAACGGGGAGCTGTTTTTT. Encoded protein: CAISESRGGGNGELFF.

The genes are TRBV7-2 and TRBJ2-7; no clear D. CDR1 and CDR2 (germline): SGHTA, FQGNSA. The V and J ends lost 5 bases and 3 bases respectively, with 8 bases between them. The CDR3 covers 12 residues. DNA of the CDR3: TGTGCCAGCAGCCCAGGACGCTACGAGCAGTACTTC. It translates to CASSPGRYEQYF.

The rearrangement uses TRBV6-5 and TRBJ2-7; weak D call: TRBD2 (5 bases). CDR3 length: 15 residues. Trimming left V 0 bases short and J 4 bases short, with 13 bases between. CDR1 is MNHEY and CDR2 is SVGAGI in the germline V gene. The CDR3 bases are TGTGCCAGCAGTTACTCTGCTAGAGGGTGGTACGAGCAGTACTTC. Residues: CASSYSARGWYEQYF.

The rearrangement uses TRBV19 and TRBJ2-7, with 9 bases aligning to TRBD1. Unmatched junction bases numbered 11, after V lost 5 bases and J lost 6 bases. The CDR3 runs to 15 residues. From germline, CDR1 is LNHDA and CDR2 SQIVND (reference sequence). This CDR3 reads CASSAYPGQGSEQYF. CDR3 in DNA: TGTGCCAGTAGTGCGTACCCGGGACAGGGCTCCGAGCAGTACTTC. Supplemented by reference TRBV19 and TRBJ2-7, the full variable domain reads DGGITQSPKYLFRKEGQNVTLSCEQNLNHDAMYWYRQDPGQGLRLIYYSQIVNDFQKGDIAEGYSVSREKKESFPLTVTSAQKNPTAFYLCASSAYPGQGSEQYFGPGTRLTVT.

The V call is TRBV18, the J call TRBJ1-1; 9 positions match TRBD1. Germline assignment: CDR1 KGHSH and CDR2 LQKENI. The CDR3 length is 14 residues. Trimming cost V 3 bases and J 5 bases; bases outside gene matches: 4. CDR3 bases: TGTGCCAGCTCACCTAGACAGGGGGAGACTGAAGCTTTCTTT. This encodes CASSPRQGETEAFF. Combining the CDR3 with reference TRBV18 and TRBJ1-1 gives the whole variable domain NAGVMQNPRHLVRRRGQEARLRCSPMKGHSHVYWYRQLPEEGLKFMVYLQKENIIDESGMPKERFSAEFPKEGPSILRIQQVVRGDSAAYFCASSPRQGETEAFFGQGTRLTVV.

The chain uses TRBV7-3 and TRBJ2-1, with 9 bases lining up with TRBD2. The CDR3 is 15 residues long. V was pared by 5 bases and J by 4 bases, with 6 bases of the junction left unmatched. Germline CDR1 reads SGHTA; CDR2 reads FQGTGA. The DNA for the CDR3 is TGTGCCAGCAGCAGCCAGGCGGGAGGGTACAATGAGCAGTTCTTC. Translated: CASSSQAGGYNEQFF.

This clone appeared a single time. The chain couples TRBV4-1 to TRBJ2-7; TRBD1 might be the D (6 bases). This CDR3 is built from 15 residues. From germline, CDR1 is MGHRA and CDR2 YSYEKL. Trimming took off 0 bases at V and 3 bases at J, with 12 bases between the two ends. CDR3 sequence (DNA): TGCGCCAGCAGCCAAGACTCCAGACAGGTCTACGAGCAGTACTTC. Encoded protein: CASSQDSRQVYEQYF.

The rearrangement links TRBV5-1 to TRBJ2-7; perhaps TRBD1 as D (5 bases). With 1 base removed from V and 6 bases from J, the gap between germline ends came to 8 bases. This CDR3 spans 12 amino acids. Germline V gene data show CDR1 as SGHRS and CDR2 as YFSETQ. This CDR3 reads CASSLRGGEQYF. CDR3 in DNA: TGCGCCAGCAGCTTGAGGGGTGGCGAGCAGTACTTC. The full variable domain, with the rest looked up from reference TRBV5-1 and TRBJ2-7, is KAGVTQTPRYLIKTRGQQVTLSCSPISGHRSVSWYQQTPGQGLQFLFEYFSETQRNKGNFPGRFSGRQFSNSRSEMNVSTLELGDSALYLCASSLRGGEQYFGPGTRLTVT.

This clone was counted a single time. Here the CDR3 reads CASSLSQDSYYGYTF. CDR3 coding DNA: TGTGCCAGCAGTTTAAGTCAGGATTCCTACTATGGCTACACCTTC. This rearrangement joins TRBV28 to TRBJ1-2; D is unresolved. The V end lost 2 bases, the J end lost 3 bases, and 13 bases lay between the germline ends. The CDR3 runs 15 residues. The germline gives CDR1 MDHEN, CDR2 SYDVKM.

The rearrangement joins TRBV19 to TRBJ2-2; 8 bases align to TRBD2. CDR1 and CDR2 from the germline V gene are LNHDA and SQIVND (reference sequence). This CDR3 has 15 residues. After removal of 5 bases from V and 7 bases from J, the junction contained 9 bases not matched to a gene. The CDR3 nucleotides read TGTGCCAGTAGTGACCCGGGGGGGCCGGTCGGGGAGCTGTTTTTT. The encoded protein is CASSDPGGPVGELFF.

The V gene is TRBV7-9, the J gene TRBJ2-2, with D tentatively TRBD2 (6 bases). The CDR3 runs 13 residues. From germline, CDR1 is SEHNR and CDR2 FQNEAQ (reference sequence). V was shortened by 5 bases and J by 9 bases, with 13 bases between the two germline ends. This chain's CDR3 is CASSHTTRWELFF. DNA for the CDR3: TGTGCCAGCAGCCACACGACTAGGTGGGAGCTGTTTTTT.

The chain links TRBV19 to TRBJ2-4; no firm D call. The CDR3 has 15 residues. V dropped 0 bases and J dropped 1 base, with 7 bases sitting between them. Germline CDR1 reads LNHDA; CDR2 reads SQIVND (reference sequence). The CDR3 DNA reads as TGTGCCAGTAGTATAGAGGGCAGGGCCAAAAACATTCAGTACTTC. Protein: CASSIEGRAKNIQYF.

V and J are TRBV30 and TRBJ2-1; 10 bases match TRBD2. Germline V gene lookup returns CDR1 GTSNPN and CDR2 SVGIG (reference sequence). V lost 6 bases and J lost 6; bases outside the gene matches: 8. The CDR3 contains 14 residues. The CDR3 sequence is CACRPSGRANEQFF. The CDR3 DNA follows: TGTGCCTGCAGACCCAGCGGGAGGGCCAATGAGCAGTTCTTC.

The gene calls are TRBV11-2 and TRBJ2-7, with D perhaps matching TRBD1 (7 bases). Germline V gene data show CDR1 as SGHAT and CDR2 as FQNNGV. Deletions cut 1 base from V and 3 bases from J, with 13 bases between. The CDR3 sequence is 15 residues long. This chain's CDR3 is CASSLARGRLYEQYF. The CDR3 DNA sequence: TGTGCCAGCAGCTTAGCCAGGGGGAGGCTCTACGAGCAGTACTTC.

V and J are TRBV2 and TRBJ2-4; D is uncertain. The CDR3 spans 13 residues. CDR1 and CDR2 (germline): SNHLY, FYNNEI. The germline V and J ends were trimmed by 6 bases and 0 bases, with 6 bases remaining between them. As DNA, the CDR3 is TGTGCCAGCAGGGGCTTAGCCAAAAACATTCAGTACTTC. It is translated as CASRGLAKNIQYF.

Regarding this clone: Other DNA sequences in the sample encode the same CDR3. The CDR3 reads CASSLGNIQYF. CDR3 DNA: TGTGCCAGCAGCTTAGGAAACATTCAGTACTTC. The V call is TRBV5-4, the J call TRBJ2-4; D is unresolved. The CDR3 runs 11 residues. Germline CDR1 and CDR2: SGHNT and YYREEE (reference sequence). Between the trimmed V and J ends, which lost 2 bases and 6 bases, there was a span of 3 bases. The complete variable domain, with remaining parts taken from reference TRBV5-4 and TRBJ2-4, reads ETGVTQSPTHLIKTRGQQVTLRCSSQSGHNTVSWYQQALGQGPQFIFQYYREEENGRGNFPPRFSGLQFPNYSSELNVNALELDDSALYLCASSLGNIQYFGAGTRLSVL.